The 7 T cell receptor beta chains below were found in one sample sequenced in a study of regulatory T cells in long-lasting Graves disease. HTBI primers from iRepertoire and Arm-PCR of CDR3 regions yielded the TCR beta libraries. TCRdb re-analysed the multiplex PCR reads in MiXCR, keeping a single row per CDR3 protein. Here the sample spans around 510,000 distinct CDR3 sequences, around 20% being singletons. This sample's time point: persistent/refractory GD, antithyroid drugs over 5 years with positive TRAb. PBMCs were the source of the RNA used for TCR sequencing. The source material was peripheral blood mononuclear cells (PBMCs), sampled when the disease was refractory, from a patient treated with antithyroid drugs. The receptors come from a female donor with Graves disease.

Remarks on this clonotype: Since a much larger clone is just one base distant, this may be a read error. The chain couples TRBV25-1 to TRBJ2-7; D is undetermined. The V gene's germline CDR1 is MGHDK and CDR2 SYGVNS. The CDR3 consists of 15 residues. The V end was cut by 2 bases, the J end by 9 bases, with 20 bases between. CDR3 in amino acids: CASSEGNRSSLRQYF. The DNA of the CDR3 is TGTGCCAGCAGTGAAGGGAACCGAAGCTCCCTCCGGCAGTACTTC.

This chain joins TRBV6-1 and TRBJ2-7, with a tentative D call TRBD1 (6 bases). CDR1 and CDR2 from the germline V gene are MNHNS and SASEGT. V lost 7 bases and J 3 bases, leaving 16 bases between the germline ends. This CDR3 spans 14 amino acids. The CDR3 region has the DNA TGTGCCAGCAAACCCGGACAGCTCCGCTACGAGCAGTACTTC. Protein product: CASKPGQLRYEQYF.

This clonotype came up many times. CDR3 nucleotides: TGTGCCAGCAAGGGACAGGGGACCTACACTGAAGCTTTCTTT. Translating it yields CASKGQGTYTEAFF. This sequence joins TRBV6-1 and TRBJ1-1; 10 nucleotides agree with TRBD1. Germline CDR1 is MNHNS and CDR2 is SASEGT. CDR3 length: 14 amino acids. The trim removed 7 bases at V and 3 bases at J, leaving 5 bases unmatched.

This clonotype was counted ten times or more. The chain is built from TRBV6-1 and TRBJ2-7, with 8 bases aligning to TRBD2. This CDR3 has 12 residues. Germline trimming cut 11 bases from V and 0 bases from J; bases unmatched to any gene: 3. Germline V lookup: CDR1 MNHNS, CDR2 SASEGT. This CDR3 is CAGGRSSYEQYF. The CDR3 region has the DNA TGTGCCGGCGGGAGGAGCTCCTACGAGCAGTACTTC.

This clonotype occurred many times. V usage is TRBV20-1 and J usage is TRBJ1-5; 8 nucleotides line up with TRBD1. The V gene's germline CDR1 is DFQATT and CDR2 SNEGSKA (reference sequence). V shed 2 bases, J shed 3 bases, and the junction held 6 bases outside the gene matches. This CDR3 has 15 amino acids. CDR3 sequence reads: CSARSRTGSNQPQHF. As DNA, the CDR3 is TGCAGTGCTAGATCTCGGACAGGGTCCAATCAGCCCCAGCATTTT.

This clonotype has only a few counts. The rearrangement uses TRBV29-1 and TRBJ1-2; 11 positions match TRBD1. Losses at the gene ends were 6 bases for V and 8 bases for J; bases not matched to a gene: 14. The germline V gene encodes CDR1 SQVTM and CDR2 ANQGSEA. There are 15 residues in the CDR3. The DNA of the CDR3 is TGCAGCGTCGAATCCGGACAGGGGGCGCGGAGCGGCTACACCTTC. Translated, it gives CSVESGQGARSGYTF. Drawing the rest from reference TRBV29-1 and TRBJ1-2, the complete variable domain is SAVISQKPSRDICQRGTSLTIQCQVDSQVTMMFWYRQQPGQSLTLIATANQGSEATYESGFVIDKFPISRPNLTFSTLTVSNMSPEDSSIYLCSVESGQGARSGYTFGSGTRLTVV.

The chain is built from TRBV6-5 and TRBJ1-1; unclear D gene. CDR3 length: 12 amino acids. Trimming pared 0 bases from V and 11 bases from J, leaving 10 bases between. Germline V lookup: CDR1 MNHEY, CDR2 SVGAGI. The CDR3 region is CASSYSSFLAFF. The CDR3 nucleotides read TGTGCCAGCAGTTACTCCTCTTTTCTGGCTTTCTTT.